This TCR beta chain was identified during a study of PD-1 blockade in classical Hodgkin lymphoma. Overall study results and limits: Among the patients, those starting nivolumab under 1 year after ASCT were excluded.

The protocol was immunoSEQ multiplex PCR, while the TCRdb copy is restricted to in-frame clones and leaves out a portion. The sample carries about 27,000 clones, almost 90% recorded once. Remarks on this clone: As yet, its antigen is unknown.

CDR3 length: 17 residues. CDR1 is MNHNS, CDR2 SASEGT, per germline. V dropped 3 bases and J dropped 5; count of bases not matched to a gene: 13. All the patients suffered relapse after autologous stem cell transplantation, and brentuximab vedotin exposure differed. Through magnetic negative selection, CD8+ T cells were separated from PBMCs that had been thawed. This sequence originates from a human donor with classical Hodgkin lymphoma. Sequences were derived from CD8+ T cells from blood, sampled at baseline. This chain links TRBV6-1 with TRBJ2-5; 9 nucleotides align to TRBD2. DNA of the CDR3: TGTGCCAGCAGTGAGAACCCTCCTCTAGCGGGGCGGGAGACCCAGTACTTC. The encoded protein is CASSENPPLAGRETQYF.